This TCR beta chain comes out of a study of blood T cells in healthy people across ages. The second PCR ran roughly 6 to 12 cycles with a sample-barcoded 5' primer and J-beta primers. TCRdb used MiXCR to reprocess the 5' RACE reads, holding one entry per CDR3 protein. This sample carries around 1,600,000 distinct CDR3 sequences, 42% of them seen once, and the ten largest clones take just over 4%. The CDR3 runs to 17 residues. The V gene's germline CDR1 is MNHNS and CDR2 SASEGT. V lost 5 bases and J 1 base, leaving 20 bases between the germline ends. Material: blood. The rearrangement links TRBV6-1 to TRBJ1-1; D possibly corresponds to TRBD1 (5 bases). The sequence was collected from a young woman in good health. In DNA form, the CDR3 reads TGTGCCAGCAGTCCATCTGACAGTCGAGGCAAGAACACTGAAGCTTTCTTT. Protein product: CASSPSDSRGKNTEAFF.